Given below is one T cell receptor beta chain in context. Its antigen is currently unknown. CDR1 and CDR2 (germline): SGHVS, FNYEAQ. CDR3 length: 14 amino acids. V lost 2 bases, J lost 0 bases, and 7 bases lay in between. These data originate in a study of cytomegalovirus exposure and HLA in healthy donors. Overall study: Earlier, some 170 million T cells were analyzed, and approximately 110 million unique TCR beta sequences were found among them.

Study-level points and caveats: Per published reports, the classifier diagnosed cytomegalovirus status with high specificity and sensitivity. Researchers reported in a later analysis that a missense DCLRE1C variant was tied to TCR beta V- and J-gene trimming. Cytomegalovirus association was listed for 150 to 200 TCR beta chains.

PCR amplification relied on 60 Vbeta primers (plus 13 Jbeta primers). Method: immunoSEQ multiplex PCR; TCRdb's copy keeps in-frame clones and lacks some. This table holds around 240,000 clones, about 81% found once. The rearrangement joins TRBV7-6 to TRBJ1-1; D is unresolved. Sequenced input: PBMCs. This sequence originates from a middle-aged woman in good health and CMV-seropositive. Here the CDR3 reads CASSLTELNTEAFF. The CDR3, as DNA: TGTGCCAGCAGCTTAACAGAATTGAACACTGAAGCTTTCTTT.